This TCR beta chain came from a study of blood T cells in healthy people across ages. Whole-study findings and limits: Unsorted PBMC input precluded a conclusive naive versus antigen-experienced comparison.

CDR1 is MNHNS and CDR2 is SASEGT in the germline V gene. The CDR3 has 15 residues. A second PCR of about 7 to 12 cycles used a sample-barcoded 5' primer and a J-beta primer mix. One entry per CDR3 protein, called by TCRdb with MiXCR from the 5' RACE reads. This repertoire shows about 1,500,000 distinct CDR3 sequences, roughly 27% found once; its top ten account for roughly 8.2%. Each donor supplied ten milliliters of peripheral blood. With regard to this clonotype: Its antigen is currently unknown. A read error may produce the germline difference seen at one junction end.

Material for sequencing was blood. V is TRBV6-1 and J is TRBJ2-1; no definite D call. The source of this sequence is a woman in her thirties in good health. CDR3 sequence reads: CASGEVENYYNEQFF. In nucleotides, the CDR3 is TGTGCCAGCGGTGAAGTGGAGAATTACTACAATGAGCAGTTCTTC.